This T cell receptor (beta chain) was documented in a study of blood T cell repertoires in COVID-19. Trimming shortened V by 5 bases and J by 15 bases, and 17 bases separated the two germline ends. CDR3 length: 12 amino acids. The table came from immunoSEQ multiplex PCR; TCRdb's copy has only in-frame clones and leaves some out. The sample shows about 34,000 clones, more than 85% of them seen only once. The sequenced material came from peripheral blood. This rearrangement joins TRBV12-3 or TRBV12-4 to TRBJ2-1; TRBD2 might be the D (5 bases). The TCR sequence derives from a human donor in a cohort sampled during active COVID-19. The CDR3 reads CASSPSGPRGFF. In DNA form, the CDR3 reads TGTGCCAGCAGTCCGAGCGGTCCTAGAGGGTTCTTC.